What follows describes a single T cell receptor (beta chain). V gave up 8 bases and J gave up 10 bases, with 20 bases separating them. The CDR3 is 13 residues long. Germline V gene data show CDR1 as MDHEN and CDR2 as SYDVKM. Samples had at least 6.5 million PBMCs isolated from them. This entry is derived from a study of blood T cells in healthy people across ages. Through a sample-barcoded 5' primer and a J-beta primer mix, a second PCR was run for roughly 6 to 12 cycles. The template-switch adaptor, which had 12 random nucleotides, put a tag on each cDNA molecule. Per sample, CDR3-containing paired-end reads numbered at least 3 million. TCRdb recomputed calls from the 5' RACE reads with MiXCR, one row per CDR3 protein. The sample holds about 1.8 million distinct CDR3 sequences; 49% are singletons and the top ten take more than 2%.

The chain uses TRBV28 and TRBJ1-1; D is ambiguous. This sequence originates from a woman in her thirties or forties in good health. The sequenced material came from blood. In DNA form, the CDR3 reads TGTGCCAGCTCGAAGTGGGCAGGCGAAGCAGCTTTCTTT. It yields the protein CASSKWAGEAAFF.